This T cell receptor (beta chain) was sequenced in a study of chemoradiotherapy in HPV16-positive cancers. Profiling relied on immunoSEQ multiplex PCR, and the TCRdb table lists in-frame clones only, not all of them. The sample holds 13,000 or so clones, approximately 85% seen once. Losses at the gene ends were 2 bases for V and 4 bases for J; bases not matched to a gene: 5. This CDR3 comprises 15 residues. Germline V lookup: CDR1 MNHEY, CDR2 SMNVEV (reference sequence). With regard to this clone: Its antigen is currently unknown.

Findings of the study overall: Non-HPV-specific T cells did not expand in tumors during treatment, whereas candidate HPV-specific clones and E7-related motifs did. Functional assays defining HPV-specific T cells used only two HPV16-positive patients. In HPV16-positive patients, HPV-responsive T-cell expansion tracked better recurrence-free survival.

The chain couples TRBV27 to TRBJ2-5, with 9 bases lining up with TRBD1. This clonotype originated in a human donor with HPV-associated anogenital cancer. Sequenced material: blood, taken from a patient who underwent chemoradiotherapy. CDR3 DNA sequence: TGTGCCAGCAGTTTAGGGACAGGGAATCGAGAGACCCAGTACTTC. Its translation is CASSLGTGNRETQYF.